Below, 3 T cell receptor beta chains from the same sample are listed, as sequenced in a study of cytomegalovirus exposure and HLA in healthy donors (dated 2017 in TCRdb). Preparation of the library involved the immunoSEQ multiplex PCR assay. For the multiplex PCR, a mixture combining 60 forward primers for TCR Vbeta segments and 13 reverse primers for TCR Jbeta segments was used. Held by TCRdb, this immuneACCESS table contains in-frame sequences only and omits some clones. Under half of the omission traces to an unresolved V gene where checked; the cause of the rest is unknown. The sample table shows about 110,000 clones, and approximately 76% are seen once. The top ten clones comprise over 7.5% of the sample. Sequenced input: PBMCs. The receptors originated from a man in his forties in good health and CMV-seronegative.

The chain recombines TRBV30 with TRBJ2-7; TRBD2 agrees at 8 bases. J gave up 4 bases and V 1 base, and 6 bases lay outside the gene matches. This CDR3 spans 14 amino acids. The germline gives CDR1 GTSNPN, CDR2 SVGIG (reference sequence). This CDR3 is CAWSAGGGWYEQYF. The CDR3 coding sequence is TGTGCCTGGAGTGCGGGGGGGGGCTGGTACGAGCAGTACTTC.

The chain employs TRBV7-9 and TRBJ1-2; TRBD1 is a possible D gene (6 bases). The length of the CDR3 is 12 residues. V shed 5 bases and J shed 7 bases, with 11 bases lying between them. Germline V CDR1 and CDR2: SEHNR, FQNEAQ (reference sequence). The CDR3 is CASSVVRGGYTF. The CDR3 DNA reads TGTGCCAGCAGCGTTGTCAGGGGTGGCTACACCTTC.

A few counts support this clone. The junction departs from the called germline gene at one end, perhaps through a read error. The J gene is TRBJ2-5, the V gene TRBV7-9, with 7 bases fitting TRBD1. The CDR3 is made up of 15 amino acids. Per the germline V gene, CDR1 is SEHNR and CDR2 is FQNEAQ (reference sequence). The CDR3 DNA sequence: TGTTCCAGCAGCCCCTTCGACAGGGTTCCAGAGACCCAGTACTTC. Amino acid sequence: CSSSPFDRVPETQYF.